This TCR beta chain was recovered during a study of shared clonotypes between healthy human individuals. Looking at the study overall: Donors, aged 18 to 49, were a couple of women and a few men.

The CDR3 spans 18 residues. Germline assignment: CDR1 MNHEY and CDR2 SMNVEV (reference sequence). V lost 2 bases, J lost 2 bases, and 19 bases lay in between. The assay was immunoSEQ multiplex PCR, and TCRdb's table has in-frame clones only and misses some. Among hundreds of thousands of clones listed, nearly 97% were seen once. It was CD45RO-negative cells, positively selected for CCR7, that made up naive CD8 cells, with terminally differentiated effector memory CD45RA+ cells excluded. Sequenced material: naive CD8+ T cells sorted from blood. The sequence derives from a woman under 40 in good health. The V gene is TRBV27, the J gene TRBJ2-1; D gene uncertain. Written as DNA, the CDR3 is TGTGCCAGCAGTTTACCGTCTAGTCGGCTCTTCGCCTACAATGAGCAGTTCTTC. Translating gives CASSLPSSRLFAYNEQFF.